This T cell receptor beta chain was identified in a study of blood T cell repertoires in COVID-19. TCRdb's table, derived via immunoSEQ multiplex PCR, lists solely in-frame clones and lacks some. Seen here are 210,000 or so clones, around 80% observed once, and the top ten hold approximately 1.8%. In Cohort 3, a recovered donor had either two negative PCRs, clearance, or symptom resolution. Germline V CDR1 and CDR2: LGHNA, YSLEER. CDR3 length: 13 amino acids. The V and J ends lost 0 bases and 4 bases respectively, with 4 bases between them. The gene calls are TRBV4-3 and TRBJ2-1, with D hard to call. This receptor was obtained from a man between 60 and 70 years old who had recovered from COVID-19. Sequenced input: PBMCs or T cells enriched from blood (not recorded which). CDR3 loop: CASSQDYYNEQFF. Here the CDR3 DNA reads TGCGCCAGCAGCCAAGACTATTACAATGAGCAGTTCTTC.